This TCR beta chain was identified during a study of blood T cell repertoires in COVID-19. As for the study in general: Specimens from acute and convalescent COVID-19 originated in the United States, Italy and Spain. Sample material is recorded as cDNA or gDNA derived from T cells, B-cell-depleted T cells, or PBMCs.

Sequencing was performed with immunoSEQ multiplex PCR; in TCRdb, only in-frame clones are kept and a portion is missing. Of over 95,000 clones in the sample, around 89% were seen once. This TCR was sampled from a human donor with acute or convalescent COVID-19. The donor label of this sample is uncertain. Sequenced: peripheral blood.

As DNA, the CDR3 is TGCGCCAGCAGCCAAAGGGGGACAGTTAACACTGAAGCTTTCTTT. Amino acid sequence: CASSQRGTVNTEAFF. The chain employs TRBV4-1 and TRBJ1-1, with 7 bases lining up with TRBD1. This CDR3 is built from 15 residues. Per the germline V gene, CDR1 is MGHRA and CDR2 is YSYEKL. Trimming cost V 2 bases and J 2 bases; bases outside gene matches: 5.